The clone carrying this T cell receptor beta chain has more than one count but fewer than ten. The antigen is undetermined. Libraries of TCR beta came from iRepertoire HTBI primers plus Arm-PCR of CDR3 regions. From the multiplex PCR reads, TCRdb called clonotypes with MiXCR, one entry per CDR3 protein. The sample includes around 340,000 distinct CDR3 sequences, about 18% of them seen just once. The time point denotes: persistent/refractory GD, antithyroid drugs over 5 years with positive TRAb. Extracted PBMC RNA gave rise to the TCR library. The entry originates in a study of regulatory T cells in long-lasting Graves disease. Findings and caveats of the study: Among the persistent patients, roughly 2,500 public clonotypes were shared, more than the approximately 970 shared among new patients.

Germline assignment: CDR1 DFQATT and CDR2 SNEGSKA (reference sequence). The germline V and J ends were trimmed by 5 bases and 2 bases, with 19 bases remaining between them. The CDR3 runs 15 residues. Sequencing was performed on peripheral blood mononuclear cells (PBMCs), taken when the disease was refractory, from a patient treated with antithyroid drugs. The receptor was derived from a female donor with Graves disease. The chain is built from TRBV20-1 and TRBJ2-7; D perhaps matches TRBD1 (5 bases). The CDR3 nucleotides are TGCAGTGCTGGATTAGCAGGGCTTCGAACCTACGAGCAGTACTTC. It codes for CSAGLAGLRTYEQYF.